This TCR beta chain was found in a study of beta chain features in type 1 diabetes (dated 2018 in TCRdb). Regarding the research as a whole: Mean age, gender distribution, total cell number and subset yield were not different between patients and healthy donors. A total of 107,917,701 sorted cells were examined across all samples, and a strong correlation was observed between cell number per subset and RNA yield. The study compared TCRB repertoires of sorted circulating CD4+ T cell subsets between recently diagnosed type 1 diabetes patients and matched healthy donors. Regulatory and stem cell-like memory subsets were obtained from only 8 patients and roughly 8 healthy donors, while naive and central memory subsets were obtained from all 28 donors.

Study-level results and caveats: Because cDNA was sequenced instead of genomic DNA, highly expressing activated cells could be over-represented, though the groups showed no difference in activation or CD3 levels. In all four CD4+ subsets, TCRB CDR3 length was moderately but significantly shorter in type 1 diabetes patients. At VDJ recombination sites, type 1 diabetes patients had fewer insertions and more deleted nucleotides, which implies abnormalities in thymic rearrangement. Naive, central memory and regulatory TCRB repertoires appeared to be more alike among patients than among healthy donors. Because the HLA sub-analyses included only small numbers of individuals, any influence of HLA type on TCRB rearrangement was left unresolved. Shorter templates might be favored by PCR, yet because patient and control samples were amplified and corrected together, any such skew would affect both groups equally.

As for this clone: Its antigen remains unidentified. No much larger clone exists at a distance of one base, and base qualities are not known.

The entire isolated RNA was reverse transcribed using the High Capacity cDNA Reverse Transcription Kit, and thus expressed TCRB transcripts were sequenced. Deep immunoSEQ sequencing was performed on naive, central memory and regulatory T cell samples, with an average of around 3.4 million total reads per sample. Sorted cells were lysed in RLT buffer and RNA was extracted with DNase-treated RNeasy Micro or Mini kits, depending on cell number. To prevent cross-contamination, each cell subset was processed individually, whereas patient and healthy donor samples were processed jointly. The immunoSEQ multiplex PCR was used to amplify TCRB sequences from cDNA, yielding 87-bp fragments that span the CDR3 region. Amplicons were sequenced on the Illumina HiSeq platform. The original methods were these. PCR bias was computationally corrected using synthetic template baselines, reads within Hamming distance 2 were collapsed, and singletons that could not be merged were discarded. Reads were aligned to IMGT to assign V, D and J genes, CDR3 length, and insertions or deletions at six rearrangement sites. Within each subset, clonotype counts were normalized to sorted cell number, after which true diversity and Gini coefficients were computed with the tcR R package. The overlap coefficient, calculated on TCRB nucleotide sequences, was used to quantify repertoire sharing. Imported from immuneACCESS, the table was reduced by TCRdb to in-frame sequences with V and J called. These copies leave out some clones; in studies compared against another copy, an unresolved V gene accounts for under half, and the cause of the remainder is not known. V and J calls and clone size are as listed in that table; D and trimming were resolved from the DNA. This sample gives about 320,000 clones in total; around 15% of them show up just once. The ten largest make up 6.7% of the sample.

Each donor gave one peripheral blood draw, roughly 0.12 L on average, collected into heparinised tubes. Naive, central memory, regulatory and stem cell-like memory CD4+ T cells were sorted on a BD FACSAria II using a panel including CD45RO, CCR7, CD25, CD127, CD95 and CD27. All sorted populations exceeded 95% purity. PBMCs were isolated immediately by Lymphoprep density gradient centrifugation and stained directly without culture. To minimize batch effects, samples were stained and sorted in pairs, one healthy donor with one patient per experiment. Trimming removed 5 bases from V and 0 bases from J, leaving 15 bases between the germline ends. The CDR3 runs 15 amino acids, cysteine and phenylalanine included. Just CDR3 DNA is preserved here, 45 bases in frame from base 1. CDR1 SQVTM and CDR2 ANQGSEA are derived from the germline V gene.

The source of this sequence is a young man in good health. The sample consisted of central memory CD4+ T cells from blood. This sequence uses TRBV29-1 and TRBJ2-3; the D gene is perhaps TRBD1, on 5 matching bases. The base sequence is TGCAGCGTTTTGACAGCACCTGTTAGCACAGATACGCAGTATTTT. This sequence encodes CSVLTAPVSTDTQYF.